The source of this T cell receptor (beta chain) is a study of lymphopenia after photon versus proton radiotherapy. Clones were read by immunoSEQ multiplex PCR, and TCRdb kept only the in-frame ones, dropping some. The table records 40,000 to 45,000 clones, 86% of them present only once. The CDR3 length is 15 residues. Germline CDR1 reads MGHRA; CDR2 reads YSYEKL. The V end was cut by 0 bases, the J end by 1 base, with 9 bases between. The V call is TRBV4-1, the J call TRBJ1-1; D is unresolved. This clonotype was sampled from a woman in her 70s with pancreatic cancer. Some clones in this sample may be carry-over from other donors' samples. The material was peripheral blood, obtained from a patient treated with proton-based radiotherapy. CDR3 in DNA: TGCGCCAGCAGCCAAGAAAAGTTAGCGAACACTGAAGCTTTCTTT. Encoded protein: CASSQEKLANTEAFF.